This record covers a single T cell receptor (beta chain). Its specificity is not known. Treatment meaning: approximately nine-day PBMC culture with coronavirus spike peptide pools or control peptides (ViraFEST assay). Cultured CD4+ T cell DNA underwent sequencing with the Oncomine TCR Beta short-read assay. One entry per CDR3 protein results from TCRdb running MiXCR on the PCR reads. The table shows about 12,000 distinct CDR3 sequences, with about half occurring only once. This sample stems from a study of vaccination and CD4 T cells after COVID-19. Looking at the study overall: SARS-CoV-2 positivity in convalescent patients was established by nasal swab PCR; roughly nine had mild and one severe disease. SARS-CoV-2, HCoV-NL63, HCoV-OC43 and HCoV-229E supplied the overlapping spike peptides used to stimulate cells. Study-wide results and caveats: Median SARS-CoV-2-reactive clonotype numbers went from approximately 21 to 40; this increase was not significant.

This receptor was taken from a human donor who had recovered from COVID-19. What was sequenced was CD4+ T cells from blood, cultured in vitro.

The CDR3 region has the DNA TGCAGTGCTAGAGAGGCCGGGACAGGGGCCAACACTGAAGCTTTCTTT. Its protein is CSAREAGTGANTEAFF. The rearrangement links TRBV20-1 to TRBJ1-1, with TRBD1 identical over 10 bases. Germline lookup yields CDR1 DFQATT and CDR2 SNEGSKA (reference sequence). The CDR3 is made up of 16 amino acids. Trimming at V came to 0 bases and at J to 2 bases, leaving 6 bases not matched to a gene.